The 5 T cell receptor beta chains in this list originate from one sample, sequenced in a study of blood T cell repertoires in COVID-19. Only in-frame clones appear in the TCRdb table, and some are missing; sequencing was by immunoSEQ multiplex PCR. The sample has fewer than 300,000 clones, around 79% seen once. Source material: peripheral blood. The receptors here all came from an elderly woman with acute or convalescent COVID-19.

This clone has just one count. The junction shows a germline mismatch at one end, possibly a read error. The chain uses TRBV6-5 and TRBJ1-1; TRBD1 might be the D (6 bases). Germline V gene data show CDR1 as MNHEY and CDR2 as SVGAGI. There are 13 residues in the CDR3. The CDR3 coding sequence is TGTGCCACCAGTCAATCAGGGGCAACTGAAGCTTTCTTT. Translated, it gives CATSQSGATEAFF.

This clone was detected only once. This chain connects TRBV18 to TRBJ2-7, with D unresolved. V was cut by 5 bases and J by 4 bases, with 9 bases left in between. The CDR3 covers 12 residues. From germline, CDR1 is KGHSH and CDR2 LQKENI. CDR3 region: CASSGSGYEQYF. CDR3 coding DNA: TGTGCCAGCTCAGGTTCAGGATACGAGCAGTACTTC.

CDR3 sequence reads: CASSRAEAFF. The CDR3 DNA is TGTGCCAGCAGCCGAGCTGAAGCTTTCTTT. The chain combines TRBV6-5 with TRBJ1-1; no clear D gene. Germline loops: CDR1 MNHEY, CDR2 SVGAGI. The V gene lost 6 bases and the J gene lost 6 bases, with 5 bases spanning the gap. This CDR3 has 10 amino acids.

The V call is TRBV19, the J call TRBJ1-5; 7 nucleotides line up with TRBD1. The CDR3 runs 14 residues. Germline CDR1 reads LNHDA; CDR2 reads SQIVND (reference sequence). Trimming removed 5 bases from V and 3 bases from J; junction bases left unmatched: 4. The CDR3 is CASSQGQLNQPQHF. The CDR3 DNA sequence: TGTGCCAGTAGTCAGGGACAGCTCAATCAGCCCCAGCATTTT.

This clone has a handful of counts. The chain couples TRBV5-1 to TRBJ2-3; TRBD1 might be the D (6 bases). The germline CDR1 and CDR2 sequences are SGHRS and YFSETQ. Between the trimmed V and J ends, which lost 3 bases and 7 bases, there was a span of 12 bases. This CDR3 comprises 13 residues. The CDR3 spells CASSSQGFNTQYF. The DNA for the CDR3 is TGCGCCAGCAGCTCACAGGGATTCAATACGCAGTATTTT.